The 21 T cell receptor beta chains reported below all come from one sample, sequenced in a study of blood T cell repertoires in COVID-19. The assay was immunoSEQ multiplex PCR, and TCRdb's table has in-frame clones only and misses some. The sample consists of tens of thousands of clones, more than 85% of them appearing once. Input material: peripheral blood. The receptors stem from a human donor with active COVID-19. The donor label of this sample is uncertain.

This sequence joins TRBV6-1 and TRBJ2-5; 11 nucleotides line up with TRBD1. From germline, CDR1 is MNHNS and CDR2 SASEGT. There are 17 residues in the CDR3. V lost 3 bases to trimming and J lost 4 bases; unmatched junction nucleotides: 10. This chain's CDR3 is CASSEGRWTGGAETQYF. DNA for the CDR3: TGTGCCAGCAGTGAGGGTCGCTGGACAGGGGGCGCAGAGACCCAGTACTTC.

The chain joins TRBV5-1 to TRBJ2-5; possible D gene TRBD1, 5 bases. The CDR3 contains 14 residues. Germline V gene sequence: CDR1 SGHRS, CDR2 YFSETQ. The ends were cut back, 0 bases at V and 2 bases at J, with 8 bases in the middle. The CDR3 DNA reads TGCGCCAGCAGCTTGGTTCAGGGACAAGAGACCCAGTACTTC. It encodes CASSLVQGQETQYF.

This CDR3 reads CASSVAQGATEAFF. The CDR3 bases are TGTGCCAGCAGCGTAGCACAGGGGGCCACTGAAGCTTTCTTT. The rearrangement uses TRBV9 and TRBJ1-1; 9 bases map to TRBD1. V gave up 0 bases and J gave up 4 bases; unmatched junction bases: 1. This CDR3 contains 14 residues. Germline CDR1 reads SGDLS; CDR2 reads YYNGEE.

The chain carries TRBV2 and TRBJ1-6; D is undetermined. Germline values: CDR1 SNHLY, CDR2 FYNNEI. This CDR3 has 13 amino acids. Trimming took 7 bases from V and 10 from J, leaving 14 bases between them. CDR3 sequence reads: CASTAEARSPLHF. Here the CDR3 DNA reads TGTGCCAGCACGGCGGAGGCGAGGTCACCCCTCCACTTT.

The J gene is TRBJ2-7, the V gene TRBV28, with TRBD2 matching over 13 bases. The CDR3 totals 14 residues. After removal of 6 bases from V and 6 bases from J, the junction contained 5 bases not matched to a gene. CDR1 and CDR2 (germline): MDHEN, SYDVKM. The CDR3 loop is CASRPGLAGLEQYF. In DNA form, the CDR3 reads TGTGCCAGCAGACCGGGACTAGCGGGACTCGAGCAGTACTTC.

V gene TRBV10-3 combines with J gene TRBJ2-5, with D possibly being TRBD1 (5 bases). There are 13 residues in the CDR3. CDR1 and CDR2 from the germline V gene are ENHRY and SYGVKD. Trimming shortened V by 10 bases and J by 4 bases, and 16 bases separated the two germline ends. The CDR3 coding sequence is TGTGCCACCTGGGTAGGAAGGGGAGAGACCCAGTACTTC. Encoded protein: CATWVGRGETQYF.

This chain's CDR3 is CSASALPGIDTQYF. Written as DNA, the CDR3 is TGCAGTGCTAGTGCTCTCCCCGGGATAGATACGCAGTATTTT. The gene calls are TRBV20-1 and TRBJ2-3, with a possible D match to TRBD2 (5 bases). Germline V gene data show CDR1 as DFQATT and CDR2 as SNEGSKA (reference sequence). Trimming left V 3 bases short and J 5 bases short, with 15 bases between. The length of the CDR3 is 14 residues.

This clone has just one count. The rearrangement joins TRBV7-6 to TRBJ2-2; 7 bases are shared with TRBD1. The trim removed 6 bases at V and 0 bases at J, leaving 1 base unmatched. The CDR3 totals 14 residues. Germline V gene sequence: CDR1 SGHVS, CDR2 FNYEAQ. The CDR3 DNA reads TGTGCCAGCAGACAGGGGTCGAACACCGGGGAGCTGTTTTTT. Amino acids: CASRQGSNTGELFF.

The chain links TRBV10-1 to TRBJ2-3, with 8 bases identical to TRBD1. The CDR3 covers 14 residues. V lost 8 bases and J lost 1; bases outside the gene matches: 5. Per the germline V gene, CDR1 is WNHNN and CDR2 is SYGVQD (reference sequence). This chain's CDR3 is CASQRGQGTDTQYF. The CDR3 bases are TGCGCCAGCCAGAGGGGACAGGGCACAGATACGCAGTATTTT.

This chain connects TRBV7-2 to TRBJ2-7; D gene ambiguous. This CDR3 region has 13 residues. Germline-derived CDR1 and CDR2 are SGHTA and FQGNSA. Between the trimmed V and J ends, which lost 2 bases and 0 bases, there was a span of 5 bases. The DNA of the CDR3 is TGTGCCAGCAGCTTACCCCGCTCCTACGAGCAGTACTTC. This gives the protein CASSLPRSYEQYF. Full variable domain (remainder filled in from reference TRBV7-2 and TRBJ2-7): GAGVSQSPSNKVTEKGKDVELRCDPISGHTALYWYRQSLGQGLEFLIYFQGNSAPDKSGLPSDRFSAERTGGSVSTLTIQRTQQEDSAVYLCASSLPRSYEQYFGPGTRLTVT.

In this sample, this clone turned up a few times. V usage is TRBV7-6 and J usage is TRBJ1-1, with 8 bases matching TRBD1. This CDR3 is built from 13 residues. Germline V gives CDR1 SGHVS, CDR2 FNYEAQ. Trimming removed 3 bases from V and 11 bases from J; junction bases left unmatched: 8. CDR3 region: CASSFGQGESAFF. CDR3 in DNA: TGTGCCAGCAGCTTCGGACAGGGAGAGAGTGCTTTCTTT.

The chain employs TRBV4-3 and TRBJ1-3; D is unclear. V was trimmed by 0 bases and J by 4 bases, leaving 7 bases between them. The CDR3 has 14 amino acids. Germline loops: CDR1 LGHNA, CDR2 YSLEER. CDR3: CASSQDNLGNTIYF. CDR3 bases: TGCGCCAGCAGCCAAGATAACTTAGGAAACACCATATATTTT.

The chain recombines TRBV3-1 (or the pseudogene TRBV3-2) with TRBJ2-7; tentatively, D is TRBD1 (6 bases). The germline gives CDR1 LGHDT, CDR2 YNNKEL (reference sequence). V dropped 2 bases and J dropped 3 bases, with 11 bases sitting between them. This CDR3 spans 14 amino acids. Here the CDR3 reads CASSQPGVNYEQYF. The CDR3 bases are TGTGCCAGCAGCCAACCAGGGGTCAACTACGAGCAGTACTTC.

This clone was seen more than once but under ten times. The chain recombines TRBV7-2 with TRBJ2-2, with D tentatively TRBD1 (6 bases). CDR1 is SGHTA and CDR2 is FQGNSA in the germline V gene. V was trimmed by 5 bases and J by 3 bases, leaving 13 bases between them. The CDR3 sequence is 15 residues long. The DNA of the CDR3 is TGTGCCAGCAGCAAAGGGGGAGAAGACACCGGGGAGCTGTTTTTT. This sequence encodes CASSKGGEDTGELFF. Complete variable domain (other parts from reference TRBV7-2 and TRBJ2-2): GAGVSQSPSNKVTEKGKDVELRCDPISGHTALYWYRQSLGQGLEFLIYFQGNSAPDKSGLPSDRFSAERTGGSVSTLTIQRTQQEDSAVYLCASSKGGEDTGELFFGEGSRLTVL.

The chain couples TRBV25-1 to TRBJ1-2; D gene unclear. V was trimmed by 6 bases and J by 4 bases, leaving 12 bases between them. This CDR3 spans 13 amino acids. CDR1 and CDR2 from the germline V gene are MGHDK and SYGVNS. The CDR3 here is CASSLGLGYGYTF. DNA of the CDR3: TGTGCCAGCAGCCTAGGCCTCGGCTATGGCTACACCTTC.

V and J are TRBV20-1 and TRBJ2-1, with TRBD1 identical over 9 bases. The CDR3 loop spans 13 amino acids. Germline values: CDR1 DFQATT, CDR2 SNEGSKA (reference sequence). The J segment lost 5 bases and the V segment lost 3 bases, leaving 2 bases of the junction unmatched. The CDR3 region has the DNA TGCAGTGCTAGTACAGGGGGCAACAATGAGCAGTTCTTC. It yields the protein CSASTGGNNEQFF.

The chain couples TRBV28 to TRBJ2-1; D is perhaps TRBD2 (6 bases). The length of the CDR3 is 15 residues. Germline values: CDR1 MDHEN, CDR2 SYDVKM. The germline V and J ends were trimmed by 3 bases and 6 bases, with 15 bases remaining between them. CDR3 sequence (DNA): TGTGCCAGCAGTTTTGGTAGCGGCCGATCCAATGAGCAGTTCTTC. Amino acid sequence: CASSFGSGRSNEQFF.

The chain is built from TRBV4-3 and TRBJ2-3, with 8 bases matching TRBD1. Germline CDR1 and CDR2: LGHNA and YSLEER. The CDR3 sequence is 14 residues long. The junction had 4 bases not matched to a gene; V was cut back by 3 bases and J by 5 bases. CDR3 sequence (DNA): TGCGCCAGCAGCCAGCCAGGGGGCGAAGATACGCAGTATTTT. This encodes CASSQPGGEDTQYF.

The chain is built from TRBV5-1 and TRBJ2-2, with D possibly being TRBD1 (5 bases). The ends were cut back, 4 bases at V and 3 bases at J, with 13 bases in the middle. Germline V gives CDR1 SGHRS, CDR2 YFSETQ. The CDR3 is made up of 15 amino acids. For the CDR3, the DNA is TGCGCCAGCAGCGAAAGGGGCACTTACACCGGGGAGCTGTTTTTT. Its translation: CASSERGTYTGELFF.

The chain uses TRBV6-2 or TRBV6-3 and TRBJ2-1; 7 bases align to TRBD2. The CDR3 runs 16 residues. J lost 3 bases, V lost 6 bases, and 11 bases had no gene match. Germline V gives CDR1 MNHEY, CDR2 SVGEGT. The CDR3 nucleotides read TGTGCCAGCAGCCAGGCCTATAGCGGGTACTACAATGAGCAGTTCTTC. Residues: CASSQAYSGYYNEQFF.

This clone was counted once. The rearrangement joins TRBV7-2 to TRBJ2-7; D gene uncertain. Trimming removed 6 bases from V and 2 bases from J, with 14 bases in between. The CDR3 runs to 14 residues. The germline V gene has CDR1 SGHTA and CDR2 FQGNSA. In nucleotides, the CDR3 is TGTGCCAGCAGTCTTAGCCATTCGACCTACGAGCAGTACTTC. Translation gives CASSLSHSTYEQYF.